This paragraph covers one T cell receptor (beta chain) sequence. Its target is not known. This CDR3 region has 16 residues. Trimming stripped 5 bases from V and 3 bases from J, with 14 bases between. This entry is derived from a study of blood T cells in healthy people across ages. PCR was performed a second time for about 7 to 11 cycles using a sample-barcoded 5' primer and a J-beta primer mix. Each cDNA molecule, via a template-switch adaptor with 12 random nucleotides, was tagged. TCRdb re-called the 5' RACE reads with MiXCR, one entry per CDR3 protein. This sample has 600,000 to 800,000 distinct CDR3 sequences; around a fifth occur once, and the top ten carry 3% to 4.5%. Findings and limits, study-wide: Because donor CMV status was unknown, expanded clonotype changes were possibly confounded. In long-lived donors, naive CD4+ cell counts and diversity exceeded those of aged donors.

Investigators took ten milliliters of peripheral blood from every donor. The sequence was obtained from a man between 65 and 85 years old in good health. The sample comprised blood. The chain links TRBV12-3 or TRBV12-4 to TRBJ2-6; D unresolved. As DNA, the CDR3 is TGTGCCAGCAGTACATCAATATTGGGTGGGGCCAACGTCCTGACTTTC. Translation: CASSTSILGGANVLTF.